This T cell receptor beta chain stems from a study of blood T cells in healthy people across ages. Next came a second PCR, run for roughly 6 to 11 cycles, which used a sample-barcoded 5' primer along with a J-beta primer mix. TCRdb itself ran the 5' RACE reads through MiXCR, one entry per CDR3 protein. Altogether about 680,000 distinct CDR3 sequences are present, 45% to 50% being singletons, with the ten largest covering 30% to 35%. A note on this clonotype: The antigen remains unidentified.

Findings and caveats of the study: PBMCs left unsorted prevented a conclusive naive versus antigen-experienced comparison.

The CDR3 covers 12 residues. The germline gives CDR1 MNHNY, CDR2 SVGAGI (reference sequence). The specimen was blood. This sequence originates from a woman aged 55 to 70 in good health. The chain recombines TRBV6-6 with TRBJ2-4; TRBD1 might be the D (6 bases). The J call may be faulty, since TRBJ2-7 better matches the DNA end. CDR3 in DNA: TGTGCCAGCACACAGGGCCCCTACGAGCAGTACTTC. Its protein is CASTQGPYEQYF.